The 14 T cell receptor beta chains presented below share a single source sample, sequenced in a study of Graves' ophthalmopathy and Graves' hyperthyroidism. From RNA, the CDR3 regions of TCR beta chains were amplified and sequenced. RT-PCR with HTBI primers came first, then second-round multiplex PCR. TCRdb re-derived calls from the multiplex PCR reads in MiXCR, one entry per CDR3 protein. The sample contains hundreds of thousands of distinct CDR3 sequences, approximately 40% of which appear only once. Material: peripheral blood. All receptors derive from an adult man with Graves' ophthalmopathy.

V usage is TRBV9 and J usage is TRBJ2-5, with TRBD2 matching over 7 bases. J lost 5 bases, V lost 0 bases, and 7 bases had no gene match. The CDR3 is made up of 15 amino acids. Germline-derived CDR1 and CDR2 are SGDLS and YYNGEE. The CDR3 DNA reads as TGTGCCAGCAGCGTAGAAGTGCGGGAGCGGGAGACCCAGTACTTC. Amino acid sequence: CASSVEVRERETQYF. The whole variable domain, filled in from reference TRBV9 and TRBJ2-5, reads DSGVTQTPKHLITATGQRVTLRCSPRSGDLSVYWYQQSLDQGLQFLIQYYNGEERAKGNILERFSAQQFPDLHSELNLSSLELGDSALYFCASSVEVRERETQYFGPGTRLLVL.

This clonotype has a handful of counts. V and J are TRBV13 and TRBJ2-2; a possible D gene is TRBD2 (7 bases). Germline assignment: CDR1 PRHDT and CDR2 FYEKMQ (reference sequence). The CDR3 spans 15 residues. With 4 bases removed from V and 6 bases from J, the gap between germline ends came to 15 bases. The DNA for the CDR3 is TGTGCCAGCAGCTCCGACGGGGGGCCCGCCGGGGAGCTGTTTTTT. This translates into CASSSDGGPAGELFF.

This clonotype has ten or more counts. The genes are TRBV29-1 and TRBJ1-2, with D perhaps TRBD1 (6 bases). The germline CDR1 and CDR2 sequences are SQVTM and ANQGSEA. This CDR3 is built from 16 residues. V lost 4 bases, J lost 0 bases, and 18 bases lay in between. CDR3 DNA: TGCAGCGTTGGGGGAGGTGGACAGCTAACTAACTATGGCTACACCTTC. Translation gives CSVGGGGQLTNYGYTF.

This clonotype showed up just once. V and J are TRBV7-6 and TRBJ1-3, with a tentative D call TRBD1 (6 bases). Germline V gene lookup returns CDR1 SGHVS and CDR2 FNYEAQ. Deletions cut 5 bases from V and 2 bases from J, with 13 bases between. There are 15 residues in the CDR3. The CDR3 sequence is CASSQIQGPGNTIYF. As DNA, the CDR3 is TGTGCCAGCAGCCAAATACAGGGTCCTGGAAACACCATATATTTT. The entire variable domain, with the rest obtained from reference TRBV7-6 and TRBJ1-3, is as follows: GAGVSQSPRYKVTKRGQDVALRCDPISGHVSLYWYRQALGQGPEFLTYFNYEAQQDKSGLPNDRFSAERPEGSISTLTIQRTEQRDSAMYRCASSQIQGPGNTIYFGEGSWLTVV.

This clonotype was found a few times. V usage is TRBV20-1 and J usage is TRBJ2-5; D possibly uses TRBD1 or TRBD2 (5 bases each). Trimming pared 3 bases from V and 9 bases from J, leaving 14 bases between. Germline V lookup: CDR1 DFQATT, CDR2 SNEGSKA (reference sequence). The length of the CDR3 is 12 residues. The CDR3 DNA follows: TGCAGTGCTAGTAAGCAGGGACGGTCCCAGTACTTC. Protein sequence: CSASKQGRSQYF.

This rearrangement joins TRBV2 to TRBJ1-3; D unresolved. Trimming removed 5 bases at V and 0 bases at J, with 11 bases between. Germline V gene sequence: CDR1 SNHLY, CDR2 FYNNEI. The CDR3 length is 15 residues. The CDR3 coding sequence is TGTGCCAGCAGTAGGAGGGAGGCCTCTGGAAACACCATATATTTT. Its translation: CASSRREASGNTIYF.

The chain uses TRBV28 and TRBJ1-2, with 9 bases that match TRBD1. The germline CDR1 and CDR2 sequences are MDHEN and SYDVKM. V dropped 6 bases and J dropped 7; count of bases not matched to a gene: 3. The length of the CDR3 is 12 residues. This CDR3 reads CASRTGGTGYTF. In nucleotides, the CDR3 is TGTGCCAGCAGGACAGGGGGAACTGGCTACACCTTC.

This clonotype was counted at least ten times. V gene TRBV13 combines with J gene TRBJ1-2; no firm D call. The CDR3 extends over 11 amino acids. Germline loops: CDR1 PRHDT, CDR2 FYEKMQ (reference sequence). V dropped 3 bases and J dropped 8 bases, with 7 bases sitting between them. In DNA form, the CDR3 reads TGTGCCAGCAGCTTCGGGATCGGCTACACCTTC. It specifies CASSFGIGYTF.

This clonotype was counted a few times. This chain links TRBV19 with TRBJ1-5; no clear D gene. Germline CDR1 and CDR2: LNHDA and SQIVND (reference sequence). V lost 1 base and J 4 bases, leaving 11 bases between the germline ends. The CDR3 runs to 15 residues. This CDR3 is CASSIGSQLNQPQHF. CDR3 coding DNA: TGTGCCAGTAGTATAGGGAGCCAACTGAATCAGCCCCAGCATTTT.

CDR3 region: CASSLNARGSEAFF. The CDR3, as DNA: TGTGCCAGCAGCTTAAACGCCAGGGGTTCTGAAGCTTTCTTT. J is TRBJ1-1 and V is TRBV7-6; D possibly corresponds to TRBD1 (6 bases). CDR3 size: 14 residues. V was cut by 2 bases and J by 6 bases, with 13 bases left in between. The V gene's germline CDR1 is SGHVS and CDR2 FNYEAQ.

The CDR3 is CSAPSWTGSNYGYTF. CDR3 nucleotide sequence: TGCAGTGCCCCATCCTGGACAGGGTCGAACTATGGCTACACCTTC. The gene calls are TRBV20-1 and TRBJ1-2; 8 nucleotides agree with TRBD1. The junction had 11 bases not matched to a gene; V was cut back by 6 bases and J by 2 bases. Germline lookup yields CDR1 DFQATT and CDR2 SNEGSKA (reference sequence). The CDR3 is made up of 15 amino acids.

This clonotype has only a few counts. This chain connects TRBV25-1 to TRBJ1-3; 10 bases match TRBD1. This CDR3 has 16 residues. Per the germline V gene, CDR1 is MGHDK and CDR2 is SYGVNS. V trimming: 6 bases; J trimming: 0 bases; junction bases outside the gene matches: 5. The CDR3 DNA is TGTGCCAGCAGACGACAGGGGGCTAGCTCTGGAAACACCATATATTTT. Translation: CASRRQGASSGNTIYF.

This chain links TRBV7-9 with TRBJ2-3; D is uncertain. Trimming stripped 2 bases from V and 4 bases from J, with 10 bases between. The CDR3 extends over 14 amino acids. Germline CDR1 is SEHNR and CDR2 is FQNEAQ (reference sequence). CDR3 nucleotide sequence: TGTGCCAGCAGCTTAAGTTCCACCCCAGATACGCAGTATTTT. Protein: CASSLSSTPDTQYF.

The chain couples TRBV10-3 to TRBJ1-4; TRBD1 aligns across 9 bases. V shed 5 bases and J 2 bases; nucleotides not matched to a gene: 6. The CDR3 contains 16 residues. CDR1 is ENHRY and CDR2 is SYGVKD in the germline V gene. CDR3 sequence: CAISTRTGATNEKLFF. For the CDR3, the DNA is TGTGCCATCAGTACCCGGACAGGGGCGACTAATGAAAAACTGTTTTTT.